This T cell receptor beta chain was sequenced in a study of blood T cells in healthy people across ages. The CDR3 extends over 14 amino acids. Germline V gives CDR1 PRHDT, CDR2 FYEKMQ (reference sequence). The V and J ends lost 6 bases and 2 bases, in that order; junction bases with no gene match: 7. This clonotype was counted ten times or more. Next came a second PCR, run for about 6 to 11 cycles, which used a sample-barcoded 5' primer along with a J-beta primer mix. From the 5' RACE reads, TCRdb called clonotypes with MiXCR, one entry per CDR3 protein. This sample has about 1.6 million distinct CDR3 sequences; almost 35% occur once, and the top ten carry approximately 10%.

The sequencing input was blood. This sequence joins TRBV13 and TRBJ2-7; 7 bases agree with TRBD1. This sequence was found in a woman younger than 45 in good health. The CDR3 spells CASSLVGTAYEQYF. Here the CDR3 DNA reads TGTGCCAGCAGTTTGGTCGGGACAGCCTACGAGCAGTACTTC.